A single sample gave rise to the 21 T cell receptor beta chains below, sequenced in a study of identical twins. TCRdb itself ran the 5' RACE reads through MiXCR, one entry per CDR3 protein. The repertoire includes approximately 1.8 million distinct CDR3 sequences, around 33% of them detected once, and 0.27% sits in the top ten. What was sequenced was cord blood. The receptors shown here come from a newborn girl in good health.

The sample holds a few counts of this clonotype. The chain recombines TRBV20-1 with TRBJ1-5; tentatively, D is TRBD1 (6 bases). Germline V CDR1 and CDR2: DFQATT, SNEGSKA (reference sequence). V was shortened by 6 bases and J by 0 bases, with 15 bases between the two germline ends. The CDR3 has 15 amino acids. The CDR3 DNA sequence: TGCAGTGCCCATCTGACAGGACTTAGCAATCAGCCCCAGCATTTT. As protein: CSAHLTGLSNQPQHF.

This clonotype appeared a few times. CDR3 coding DNA: TGTGCCAGCAGCCATAAGCGGGGGGCAAGCTCCTACGAGCAGTACTTC. Its protein is CASSHKRGASSYEQYF. V gene TRBV7-2 combines with J gene TRBJ2-7; TRBD2 agrees at 9 bases. V lost 5 bases to trimming and J lost 0 bases; unmatched junction nucleotides: 8. Looked up from germline, CDR1 is SGHTA and CDR2 is FQGNSA. CDR3 size: 16 residues.

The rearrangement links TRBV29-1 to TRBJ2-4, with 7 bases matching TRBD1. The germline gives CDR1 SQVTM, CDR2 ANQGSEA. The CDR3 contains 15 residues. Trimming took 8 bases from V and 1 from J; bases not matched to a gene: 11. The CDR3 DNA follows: TGCAGCATCGCACAGGGGAGCTTGGCCAAAAACATTCAGTACTTC. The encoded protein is CSIAQGSLAKNIQYF.

In nucleotides, the CDR3 is TGTGCCAGCCATCTCTTTACTACAGGATACAATGAGCAGTTCTTC. This encodes CASHLFTTGYNEQFF. V gene TRBV2 combines with J gene TRBJ2-1; D is perhaps TRBD1 (5 bases). Germline CDR1 is SNHLY and CDR2 is FYNNEI. The CDR3 consists of 15 residues. Deletions cut 8 bases from V and 4 bases from J, with 18 bases between.

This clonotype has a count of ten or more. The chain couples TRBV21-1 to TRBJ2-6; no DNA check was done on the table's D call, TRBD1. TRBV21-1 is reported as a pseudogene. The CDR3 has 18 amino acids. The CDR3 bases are TGTGCCAGCACCCCCTCGGTTTGTCCTTTTCCTGGGGCCAACGTCCTGACTTTC. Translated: CASTPSVCPFPGANVLTF.

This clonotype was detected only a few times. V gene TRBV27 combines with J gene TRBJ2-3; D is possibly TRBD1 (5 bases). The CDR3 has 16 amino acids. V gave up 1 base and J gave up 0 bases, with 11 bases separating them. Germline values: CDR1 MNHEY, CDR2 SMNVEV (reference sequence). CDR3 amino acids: CASSLWGRTSTDTQYF. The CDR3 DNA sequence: TGTGCCAGCAGTTTATGGGGCCGAACTAGCACAGATACGCAGTATTTT.

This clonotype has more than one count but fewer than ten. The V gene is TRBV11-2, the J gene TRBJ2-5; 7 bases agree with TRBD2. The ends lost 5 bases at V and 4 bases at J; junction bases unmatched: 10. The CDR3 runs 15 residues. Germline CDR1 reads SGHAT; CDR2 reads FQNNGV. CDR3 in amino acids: CASSPWEGRVETQYF. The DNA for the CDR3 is TGTGCCAGCAGCCCCTGGGAGGGGCGCGTAGAGACCCAGTACTTC.

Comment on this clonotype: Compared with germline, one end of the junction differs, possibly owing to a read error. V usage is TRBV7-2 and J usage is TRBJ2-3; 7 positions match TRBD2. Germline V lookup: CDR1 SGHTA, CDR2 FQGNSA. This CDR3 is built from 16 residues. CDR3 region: CASSLARDYITDTRYF. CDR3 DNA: TGTGCCAGCAGCTTAGCGAGGGACTATATAACAGATACGCGGTATTTT.

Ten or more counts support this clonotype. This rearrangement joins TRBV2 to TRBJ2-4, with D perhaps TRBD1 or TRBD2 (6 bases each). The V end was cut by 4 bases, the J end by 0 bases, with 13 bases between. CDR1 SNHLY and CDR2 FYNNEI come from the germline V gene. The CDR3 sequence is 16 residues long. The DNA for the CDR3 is TGTGCCAGCAGTGGAGGGGGACTGATAGCCAAAAACATTCAGTACTTC. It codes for CASSGGGLIAKNIQYF.

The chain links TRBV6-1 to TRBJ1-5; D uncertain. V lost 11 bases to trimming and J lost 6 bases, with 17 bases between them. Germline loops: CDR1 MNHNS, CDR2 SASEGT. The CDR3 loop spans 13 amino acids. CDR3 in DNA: TGTGCCGGTGCTGCAGGACGCTTTCAGCCCCAGCATTTT. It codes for CAGAAGRFQPQHF.

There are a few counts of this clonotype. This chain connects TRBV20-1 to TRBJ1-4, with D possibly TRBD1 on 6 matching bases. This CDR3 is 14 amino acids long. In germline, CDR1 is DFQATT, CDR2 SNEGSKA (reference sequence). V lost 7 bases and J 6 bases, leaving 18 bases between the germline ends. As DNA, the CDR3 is TGCAGTGGGGGATGGGGGCCGCCGCATGAAAAACTGTTTTTT. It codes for CSGGWGPPHEKLFF.

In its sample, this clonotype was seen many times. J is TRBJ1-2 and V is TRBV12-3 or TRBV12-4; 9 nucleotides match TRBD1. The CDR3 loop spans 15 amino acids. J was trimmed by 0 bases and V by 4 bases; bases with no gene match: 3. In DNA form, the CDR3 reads TGTGCCAGCAGTTACGACAGGGGGTCTAACTATGGCTACACCTTC. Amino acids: CASSYDRGSNYGYTF.

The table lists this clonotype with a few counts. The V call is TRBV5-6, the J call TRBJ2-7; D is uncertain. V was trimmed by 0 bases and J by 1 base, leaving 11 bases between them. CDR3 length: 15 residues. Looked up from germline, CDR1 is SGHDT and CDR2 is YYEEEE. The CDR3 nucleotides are TGTGCCAGCAGCTTGGTTGGGGTGGCATCCTACGAGCAGTACTTC. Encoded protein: CASSLVGVASYEQYF.

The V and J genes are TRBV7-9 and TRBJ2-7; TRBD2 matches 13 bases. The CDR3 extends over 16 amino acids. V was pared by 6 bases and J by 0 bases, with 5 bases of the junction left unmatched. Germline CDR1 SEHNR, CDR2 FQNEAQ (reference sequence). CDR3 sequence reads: CASSLTSGRRSYEQYF. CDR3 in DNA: TGTGCCAGCAGTTTGACTAGCGGGAGGCGCTCCTACGAGCAGTACTTC. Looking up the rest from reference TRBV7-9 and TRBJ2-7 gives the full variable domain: DTGVSQNPRHKITKRGQNVTFRCDPISEHNRLYWYRQTLGQGPEFLTYFQNEAQLEKSRLLSDRFSAERPKGSFSTLEIQRTEQGDSAMYLCASSLTSGRRSYEQYFGPGTRLTVT.

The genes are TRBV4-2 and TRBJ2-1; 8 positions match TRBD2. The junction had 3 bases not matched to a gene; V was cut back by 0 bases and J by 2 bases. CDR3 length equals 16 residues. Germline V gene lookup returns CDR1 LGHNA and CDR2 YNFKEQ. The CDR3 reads CASSQETGGAYNEQFF. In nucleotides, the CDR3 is TGTGCCAGCAGCCAAGAAACCGGGGGGGCCTACAATGAGCAGTTCTTC.

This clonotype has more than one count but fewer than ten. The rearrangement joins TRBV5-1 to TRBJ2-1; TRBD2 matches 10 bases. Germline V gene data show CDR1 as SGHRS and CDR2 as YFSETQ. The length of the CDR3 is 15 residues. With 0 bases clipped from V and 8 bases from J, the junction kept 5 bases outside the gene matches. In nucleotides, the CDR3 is TGCGCCAGCAGCTTGGATCCTAGCGGGAGCGATGAGCAGTTCTTC. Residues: CASSLDPSGSDEQFF.

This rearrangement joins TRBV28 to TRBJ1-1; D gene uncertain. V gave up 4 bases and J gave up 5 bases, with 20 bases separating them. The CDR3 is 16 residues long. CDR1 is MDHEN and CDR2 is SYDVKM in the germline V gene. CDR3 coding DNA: TGTGCCAGCAGTTATTGGAGGCAGGTTTCTCTGACTGAAGCTTTCTTT. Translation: CASSYWRQVSLTEAFF.

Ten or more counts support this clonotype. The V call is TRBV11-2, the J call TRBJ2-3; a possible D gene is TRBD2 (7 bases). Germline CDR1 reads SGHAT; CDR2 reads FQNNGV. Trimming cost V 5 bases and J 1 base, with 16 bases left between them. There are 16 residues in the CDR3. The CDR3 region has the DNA TGTGCCAGCAGCCCAGACGGGGGGCGCGGCACAGATACGCAGTATTTT. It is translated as CASSPDGGRGTDTQYF.

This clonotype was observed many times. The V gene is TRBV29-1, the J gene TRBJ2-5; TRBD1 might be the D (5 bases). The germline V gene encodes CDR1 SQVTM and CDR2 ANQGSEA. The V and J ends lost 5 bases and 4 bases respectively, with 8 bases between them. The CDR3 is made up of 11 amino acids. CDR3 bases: TGCAGCGTTTTAAGGGGAGAGACCCAGTACTTC. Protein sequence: CSVLRGETQYF.

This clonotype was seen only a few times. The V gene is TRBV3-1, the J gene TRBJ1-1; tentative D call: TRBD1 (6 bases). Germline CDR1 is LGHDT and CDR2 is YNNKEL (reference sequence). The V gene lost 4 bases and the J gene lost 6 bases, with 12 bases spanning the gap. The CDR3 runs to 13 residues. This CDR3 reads CASSRIRTAEAFF. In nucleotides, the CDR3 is TGTGCCAGCAGCCGAATCAGGACAGCTGAAGCTTTCTTT.

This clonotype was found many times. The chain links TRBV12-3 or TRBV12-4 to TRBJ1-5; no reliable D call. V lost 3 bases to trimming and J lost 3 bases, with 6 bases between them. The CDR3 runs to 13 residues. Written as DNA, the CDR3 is TGTGCCAGCAGTTTTGACCCCAATCAGCCCCAGCATTTT. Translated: CASSFDPNQPQHF.